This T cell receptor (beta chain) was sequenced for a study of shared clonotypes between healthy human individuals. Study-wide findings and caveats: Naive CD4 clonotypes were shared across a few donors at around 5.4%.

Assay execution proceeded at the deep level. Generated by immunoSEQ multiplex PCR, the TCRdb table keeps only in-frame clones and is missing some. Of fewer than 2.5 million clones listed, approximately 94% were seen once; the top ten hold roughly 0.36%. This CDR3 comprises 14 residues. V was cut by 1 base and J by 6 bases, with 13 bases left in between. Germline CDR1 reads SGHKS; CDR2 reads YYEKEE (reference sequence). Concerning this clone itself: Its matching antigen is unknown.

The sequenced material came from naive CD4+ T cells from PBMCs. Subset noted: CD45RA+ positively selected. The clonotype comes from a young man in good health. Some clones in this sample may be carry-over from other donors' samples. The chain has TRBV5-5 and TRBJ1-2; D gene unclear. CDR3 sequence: CASSLIQVVDGYTF. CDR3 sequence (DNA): TGTGCCAGCAGCTTGATCCAGGTAGTGGATGGCTACACCTTC.